This T cell receptor beta chain is drawn from a study of T cell repertoires in cytomegalovirus infection. In the study overall: Carrying CMV and the relevant HLA type showed in public TCR beta signatures.

Whole-study results and caveats: Using cumulative public TCR beta family frequency, the authors identified those who carried CMV together with the relevant HLA. The response measured ex vivo was dominated by TCR beta clonotypes (HLA-C-restricted and CMV-specific).

In its sample, this clonotype was seen many times. Its antigen is not known. The V gene's germline CDR1 is SGHTA and CDR2 FQGNSA. Trimming shortened V by 3 bases and J by 4 bases, and 9 bases separated the two germline ends. The CDR3 extends over 13 amino acids. MiXCR was run by TCRdb on the reads, yielding one entry per CDR3 protein. The profile covers around 100,000 distinct CDR3 sequences, with over 9% appearing a single time and approximately 31% taken by the ten largest. This clonotype was sampled from a human donor in good health (CMV status not recorded). Some clones in this sample may be carry-over from other donors' samples. The chain is built from TRBV7-2 and TRBJ1-1; D possibly corresponds to TRBD1 (5 bases). Material for sequencing was PBMCs, sequenced either directly or after in vitro stimulation (not recorded which). In nucleotides, the CDR3 is TGTGCCAGCAGCTTCTCAGGGCCCACTGAAGCTTTCTTT. It specifies CASSFSGPTEAFF.